The 21 T cell receptor beta chains given below trace back to one sample, sequenced in a study of blood T cell repertoires in COVID-19. Profiled with immunoSEQ multiplex PCR; TCRdb holds only in-frame clones, not every one. Found here are about 250,000 clones, approximately 83% of them singletons; the top ten hold about 9%. Sequences were obtained from peripheral blood. Source of these receptors: a man older than 75 with acute or convalescent COVID-19.

V is TRBV5-1 and J is TRBJ1-3, with D uncertain. Germline CDR1 is SGHRS and CDR2 is YFSETQ. Trimming took 0 bases from V and 2 from J, leaving 15 bases between them. CDR3 size: 17 residues. Here the CDR3 reads CASSLDTANSPGNTIYF. The CDR3 DNA reads TGCGCCAGCAGCTTGGATACAGCCAACAGTCCTGGAAACACCATATATTTT. Drawing the rest from reference TRBV5-1 and TRBJ1-3, the complete variable domain is KAGVTQTPRYLIKTRGQQVTLSCSPISGHRSVSWYQQTPGQGLQFLFEYFSETQRNKGNFPGRFSGRQFSNSRSEMNVSTLELGDSALYLCASSLDTANSPGNTIYFGEGSWLTVV.

The chain links TRBV24-1 to TRBJ2-1, with 9 bases aligning to TRBD2. Losses at the gene ends were 12 bases for V and 3 bases for J; bases not matched to a gene: 8. The CDR3 runs to 14 residues. The germline gives CDR1 KGHDR, CDR2 SFDVKD. CDR3: CAPGRGGIYNEQFF. The CDR3 region has the DNA TGTGCCCCCGGGCGGGGGGGGATCTACAATGAGCAGTTCTTC.

This sequence joins TRBV11-2 and TRBJ2-7, with TRBD1 matching over 9 bases. V dropped 5 bases and J dropped 2; count of bases not matched to a gene: 10. The CDR3 covers 16 residues. Germline CDR1 SGHAT, CDR2 FQNNGV. For the CDR3, the DNA is TGTGCCAGCAGCCTCCCCACCGGGACAGGGACCTACGAGCAGTACTTC. Protein sequence: CASSLPTGTGTYEQYF.

On this clone itself: Relative to the germline gene, one junction end is altered; a read error may explain this. The chain employs TRBV11-1 and TRBJ2-1; a possible D gene is TRBD2 (6 bases). Germline V gene lookup returns CDR1 SGHAT and CDR2 FQDESV (reference sequence). The CDR3 totals 15 residues. CDR3 sequence: CASSFNRDSFNEQFF. CDR3 coding DNA: TGTGCCAGCAGCTTCAACCGGGACTCCTTCAATGAGCAGTTCTTC.

V is TRBV6-2 or TRBV6-3 and J is TRBJ1-2; tentative D call: TRBD1 (5 bases). CDR1 MNHEY and CDR2 SVGEGT come from the germline V gene. The CDR3 consists of 13 residues. Trimming removed 2 bases from V and 3 bases from J, with 7 bases in between. The CDR3 nucleotides are TGTGCCAGCAGTTACACGGGGGACTATGGCTACACCTTC. Translating it yields CASSYTGDYGYTF.

The rearrangement joins TRBV23-1 to TRBJ2-3; TRBD2 is a possible D gene (6 bases). TRBV23-1 is an ORF, with its function uncertain. The V and J ends lost 4 bases and 0 bases respectively, with 11 bases between them. This CDR3 has 15 amino acids. The DNA of the CDR3 is TGCGCCAGCAGTCCCCAGGAGGGGAGCACAGATACGCAGTATTTT. Residues: CASSPQEGSTDTQYF.

The V gene is TRBV5-1, the J gene TRBJ1-3; D ambiguous. Trimming took off 2 bases at V and 3 bases at J, with 15 bases between the two ends. Germline V gene data show CDR1 as SGHRS and CDR2 as YFSETQ. The CDR3 runs 16 residues. Here the CDR3 reads CASSLTTRGDGNTIYF. The CDR3 bases are TGCGCCAGCAGCTTAACTACCCGGGGAGATGGAAACACCATATATTTT. Complete variable domain (other parts from reference TRBV5-1 and TRBJ1-3): KAGVTQTPRYLIKTRGQQVTLSCSPISGHRSVSWYQQTPGQGLQFLFEYFSETQRNKGNFPGRFSGRQFSNSRSEMNVSTLELGDSALYLCASSLTTRGDGNTIYFGEGSWLTVV.

V is TRBV12-3 or TRBV12-4 and J is TRBJ1-1; 7 bases are a match to TRBD1. This CDR3 spans 13 amino acids. J was trimmed by 1 base and V by 6 bases; bases with no gene match: 2. Written as DNA, the CDR3 is TGTGCCAGCAGGGACAGGCGGAACACTGAAGCTTTCTTT. This sequence encodes CASRDRRNTEAFF.

The chain links TRBV5-1 to TRBJ2-2; 14 bases are shared with TRBD2. J was trimmed by 0 bases and V by 3 bases; bases with no gene match: 4. Germline CDR1 SGHRS, CDR2 YFSETQ. The CDR3 spans 18 residues. The CDR3 sequence: CASSSGLAGAPNTGELFF. CDR3 bases: TGCGCCAGCAGCTCGGGACTAGCGGGAGCCCCGAACACCGGGGAGCTGTTTTTT.

The chain carries TRBV4-2 and TRBJ2-3; TRBD2 matches 14 bases. V dropped 8 bases and J dropped 0; count of bases not matched to a gene: 10. The CDR3 extends over 18 amino acids. Germline values: CDR1 LGHNA, CDR2 YNFKEQ. The CDR3 reads CASRARLAGGTSTDTQYF. The CDR3 DNA reads TGTGCCAGCCGGGCCCGACTAGCGGGGGGGACGAGCACAGATACGCAGTATTTT.

The chain joins TRBV29-1 to TRBJ2-2; 7 bases are shared with TRBD2. CDR3 length: 14 residues. V lost 3 bases and J lost 7; bases outside the gene matches: 8. Germline CDR1 SQVTM, CDR2 ANQGSEA. The CDR3 sequence is CSVDGREHGGELFF. For the CDR3, the DNA is TGCAGCGTTGACGGGCGGGAGCACGGCGGGGAGCTGTTTTTT.

This chain joins TRBV7-9 and TRBJ2-5, with TRBD1 matching over 8 bases. V dropped 5 bases and J dropped 5; count of bases not matched to a gene: 7. Per germline, CDR1 SEHNR and CDR2 FQNEAQ (reference sequence). The CDR3 runs to 14 residues. The CDR3 DNA is TGTGCCAGCAGCGACCAGGGGGCTCTGGAGACCCAGTACTTC. Translating it yields CASSDQGALETQYF.

This clone was picked up a small number of times. The chain has TRBV6-1 and TRBJ2-4, with 7 bases matching TRBD1. The V segment lost 4 bases and the J segment 6 bases; nucleotides outside the gene matches: 9. CDR1 is MNHNS, CDR2 SASEGT, per germline. The CDR3 contains 15 residues. The CDR3 loop is CASSAATGWGNIQYF. The CDR3 DNA follows: TGTGCCAGCAGTGCAGCGACAGGGTGGGGAAACATTCAGTACTTC.

The rearrangement links TRBV5-1 to TRBJ2-1, with TRBD2 identical over 12 bases. Trimming cost V 4 bases and J 4 bases; bases outside gene matches: 3. Germline assignment: CDR1 SGHRS and CDR2 YFSETQ. The CDR3 extends over 15 amino acids. For the CDR3, the DNA is TGCGCCAGCAGCCCCGGGACTAGCGGGTACAATGAGCAGTTCTTC. As protein: CASSPGTSGYNEQFF.

The chain has TRBV5-5 and TRBJ1-1, with TRBD1 matching over 7 bases. Germline V gene lookup returns CDR1 SGHKS and CDR2 YYEKEE (reference sequence). The V gene end was trimmed by 4 bases and the J gene end by 4 bases; junction bases not matched to a gene: 10. The CDR3 has 15 amino acids. The CDR3 DNA follows: TGTGCCAGCAGCCTTCTTTCACAGGGGATCACTGAAGCTTTCTTT. Its translation: CASSLLSQGITEAFF.

The chain carries TRBV12-5 and TRBJ2-7; no definite D call. The CDR3 totals 14 residues. Germline V gene lookup returns CDR1 LGHNT and CDR2 FRNRAP. Trimming removed 1 base at V and 0 bases at J, with 7 bases between. The CDR3, as DNA: TGTGCTAGTGGTTTGGGCGGTCTCTCCTACGAGCAGTACTTC. It translates to CASGLGGLSYEQYF.

This rearrangement joins TRBV15 to TRBJ2-7, with D tentatively TRBD1 (5 bases). Germline V gene sequence: CDR1 LNHNV, CDR2 YYDKDF (reference sequence). The CDR3 is 14 residues long. V was trimmed by 1 base and J by 3 bases, leaving 10 bases between them. DNA of the CDR3: TGTGCCACCAGCAGAGGCTCCAGGGTCTACGAGCAGTACTTC. Its translation: CATSRGSRVYEQYF. Full variable domain (rest looked up from reference TRBV15 and TRBJ2-7): DAMVIQNPRYQVTQFGKPVTLSCSQTLNHNVMYWYQQKSSQAPKLLFHYYDKDFNNEADTPDNFQSRRPNTSFCFLDIRSPGLGDTAMYLCATSRGSRVYEQYFGPGTRLTVT.

The sample holds a few counts of this clone. The chain combines TRBV20-1 with TRBJ1-2, with D possibly being TRBD1 (5 bases). The CDR3 is made up of 11 amino acids. Per the germline V gene, CDR1 is DFQATT and CDR2 is SNEGSKA (reference sequence). The ends were cut back, 6 bases at V and 6 bases at J, with 11 bases in the middle. The CDR3, as DNA: TGCAGTGCCGTGACAGAGAATGGCTACACCTTC. As protein: CSAVTENGYTF.

The rearrangement uses TRBV28 and TRBJ2-7, with 10 bases matching TRBD1. This CDR3 is 15 amino acids long. J was trimmed by 5 bases and V by 2 bases; bases with no gene match: 6. Germline loops: CDR1 MDHEN, CDR2 SYDVKM. CDR3 sequence (DNA): TGTGCCAGCAGTTTAAAGGGACAGGGGTCCCACGAGCAGTACTTC. This encodes CASSLKGQGSHEQYF.

The V call is TRBV28, the J call TRBJ2-5, with 7 bases that match TRBD1. This CDR3 region has 15 residues. Germline V gene sequence: CDR1 MDHEN, CDR2 SYDVKM. V lost 5 bases to trimming and J lost 3 bases; unmatched junction nucleotides: 9. The CDR3 DNA follows: TGTGCCAGCAGTCACTCGGACAGGCCAAAAGAGACCCAGTACTTC. This gives the protein CASSHSDRPKETQYF.

The chain links TRBV24-1 to TRBJ2-1; D might be TRBD2 (6 bases). The CDR3 contains 15 residues. Between the trimmed V and J ends, which lost 4 bases and 5 bases, there was a span of 14 bases. The germline V gene has CDR1 KGHDR and CDR2 SFDVKD. The CDR3 DNA is TGTGCCACCAGTGACCCCGGGACTTCCAACAATGAGCAGTTCTTC. Translation gives CATSDPGTSNNEQFF.